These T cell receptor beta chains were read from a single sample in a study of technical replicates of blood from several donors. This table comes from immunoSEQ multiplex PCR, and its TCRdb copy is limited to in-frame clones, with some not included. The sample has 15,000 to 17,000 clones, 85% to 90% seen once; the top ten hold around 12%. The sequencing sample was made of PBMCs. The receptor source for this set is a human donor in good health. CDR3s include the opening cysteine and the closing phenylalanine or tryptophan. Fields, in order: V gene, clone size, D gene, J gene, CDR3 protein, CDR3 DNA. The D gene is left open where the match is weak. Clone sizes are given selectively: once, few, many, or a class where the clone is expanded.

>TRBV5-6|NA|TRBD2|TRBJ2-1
CASSLTAGVSRAGEQFF
TGTGCCAGCAGTCTAACAGCGGGAGTCTCGCGCGCGGGGGAGCAGTTCTTC
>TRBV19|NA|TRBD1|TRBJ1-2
CASSIRQGRGYTF
TGTGCCAGTAGTATTCGACAGGGACGCGGCTACACCTTC
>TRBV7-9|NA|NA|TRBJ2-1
CASSLARGREANEQFF
TGTGCCAGCAGCTTAGCAAGGGGAAGGGAGGCCAATGAGCAGTTCTTC
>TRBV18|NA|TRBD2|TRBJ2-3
CASSPPTSGTDTQYF
TGTGCCAGCTCACCACCGACTAGCGGGACAGATACGCAGTATTTT
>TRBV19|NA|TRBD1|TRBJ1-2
CASSILGQGESYTF
TGTGCCAGTAGTATTCTGGGACAGGGGGAAAGTTACACCTTC
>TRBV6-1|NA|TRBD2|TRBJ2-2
CASNQREYGTGELFF
TGTGCCAGCAACCAGCGGGAGTATGGCACCGGGGAGCTGTTTTTT
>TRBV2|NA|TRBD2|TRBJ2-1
CASRAEREVGEQFF
TGTGCCAGCAGGGCCGAGCGGGAGGTGGGGGAGCAGTTCTTC
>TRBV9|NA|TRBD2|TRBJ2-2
CASNGPASGRVNTGELFF
TGTGCCAGCAACGGACCGGCTAGCGGGAGGGTGAACACCGGGGAGCTGTTTTTT
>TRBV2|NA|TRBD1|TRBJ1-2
CASSELGQGNGYTF
TGTGCCAGCAGTGAATTGGGACAGGGGAATGGCTACACCTTC
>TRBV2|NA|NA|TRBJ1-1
CASTGGRGANTEAFF
TGTGCCAGCACGGGGGGCCGGGGGGCAAACACTGAAGCTTTCTTT
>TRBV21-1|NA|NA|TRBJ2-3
CASSKGRTGTGTDTQYF
TGTGCCAGCAGCAAAGGTCGGACAGGGACCGGGACAGATACGCAGTATTTT
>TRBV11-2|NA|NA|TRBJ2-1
CASSSYVTNDYNEQFF
TGTGCCAGCAGCTCGTACGTGACTAACGACTACAATGAGCAGTTCTTC
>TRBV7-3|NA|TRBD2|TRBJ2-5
CASSLTSGGWETQYF
TGTGCCAGCAGCCTAACTAGCGGGGGTTGGGAGACCCAGTACTTC
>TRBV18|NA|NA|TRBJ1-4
CASSLSGYEKLFF
TGTGCCAGCTCACTTTCGGGGTATGAAAAACTGTTTTTT
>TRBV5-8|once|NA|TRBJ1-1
CASSSLIPGNTEAFF
TGTGCCAGCAGCTCTCTGATCCCAGGGAACACTGAAGCTTTCTTT
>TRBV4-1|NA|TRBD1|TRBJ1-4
CASSPGGGGDEKLFF
TGCGCCAGCAGCCCAGGAGGAGGGGGCGATGAAAAACTGTTTTTT
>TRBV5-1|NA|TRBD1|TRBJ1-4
CASSEQGGDEKLFF
TGCGCCAGCAGCGAACAGGGGGGTGATGAAAAACTGTTTTTT
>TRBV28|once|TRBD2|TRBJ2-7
CASSLPPSGMYYEQYF
TGTGCCAGCAGTTTACCCCCTAGCGGGATGTACTACGAGCAGTACTTC
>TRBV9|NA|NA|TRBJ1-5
CASSASAATGTGQPQHF
TGTGCCAGCAGCGCATCAGCGGCGACGGGAACGGGGCAGCCCCAGCATTTT
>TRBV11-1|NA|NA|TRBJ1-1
CASSDPSTSGTEAFF
TGTGCCAGCAGCGATCCCAGTACATCGGGTACTGAAGCTTTCTTT
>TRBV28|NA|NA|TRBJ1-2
CASSFYYGYTF
TGTGCCAGCAGTTTCTACTATGGCTACACCTTC
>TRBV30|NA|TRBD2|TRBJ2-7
CAWSVLWNSGALYEQYF
TGTGCCTGGAGTGTCCTCTGGAATAGCGGGGCCCTCTACGAGCAGTACTTC
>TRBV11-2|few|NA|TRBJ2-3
CASSPSGSTDTQYF
TGTGCCAGCAGCCCCTCGGGAAGCACAGATACGCAGTATTTT
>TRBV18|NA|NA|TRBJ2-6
CASSPQIGEAGANVLTF
TGTGCCAGCTCACCACAGATTGGGGAGGCTGGGGCCAACGTCCTGACTTTC